One sample yielded the 25 T cell receptor beta chains listed below, sequenced in a study of T cells in Graves' hyperthyroidism and ophthalmopathy. It was RNA transcripts that yielded the amplified TCR beta CDR3 regions. The TCR CDR3 was amplified in a first-round RT-PCR using the HTBI primer set. TCRdb reprocessed the multiplex PCR reads via MiXCR and lists one record per CDR3 protein. The table has over 300,000 distinct CDR3 sequences, 11% to 15% seen once. Material for sequencing was blood. The receptors stem from a woman between 55 and 75 years old with Graves' hyperthyroidism.

This clonotype was seen many times. The V and J genes are TRBV11-2 and TRBJ2-1; D may be TRBD2 (5 bases). The CDR3 sequence is 12 residues long. CDR1 SGHAT and CDR2 FQNNGV come from the germline V gene. Trimming pared 6 bases from V and 5 bases from J, leaving 8 bases between. CDR3 in amino acids: CASRGLHNEQFF. CDR3 in DNA: TGTGCCAGCAGAGGACTTCACAATGAGCAGTTCTTC.

This clonotype has a count of ten or more. The rearrangement uses TRBV11-2 and TRBJ1-2; D call uncertain. V dropped 1 base and J dropped 4 bases, with 16 bases sitting between them. CDR3 length equals 16 residues. CDR1 and CDR2 from the germline V gene are SGHAT and FQNNGV. CDR3: CASSLGPAAGSYGYTF. The CDR3 DNA follows: TGTGCCAGCAGCTTAGGTCCGGCCGCGGGTAGCTATGGCTACACCTTC.

There are many counts of this clonotype. The V and J genes are TRBV12-5 and TRBJ2-1; 8 positions match TRBD2. CDR1 and CDR2 from the germline V gene are LGHNT and FRNRAP. CDR3 size: 14 residues. V lost 6 bases to trimming and J lost 0 bases; unmatched junction nucleotides: 1. CDR3 sequence reads: CASGSGSSYNEQFF. Here the CDR3 DNA reads TGTGCTAGTGGCAGCGGGAGCTCCTACAATGAGCAGTTCTTC.

This clonotype was seen at least ten times. The chain is built from TRBV28 and TRBJ2-7, with D uncertain. Trimming stripped 6 bases from V and 7 bases from J, with 13 bases between. This CDR3 region has 12 residues. The germline V gene has CDR1 MDHEN and CDR2 SYDVKM. CDR3 sequence (DNA): TGTGCCAGCAGCATGAGCCTAGGAGAGCAGTACTTC. Protein product: CASSMSLGEQYF.

This clonotype was picked up a small number of times. The chain joins TRBV24-1 to TRBJ2-2, with D unclear. The length of the CDR3 is 15 residues. V lost 4 bases to trimming and J lost 2 bases, with 10 bases between them. CDR1 and CDR2 (germline): KGHDR, SFDVKD. The CDR3 reads CATSDVRTNTGELFF. The CDR3, as DNA: TGTGCCACCAGTGACGTCCGGACCAACACCGGGGAGCTGTTTTTT.

This clonotype was counted ten times or more. The rearrangement joins TRBV3-1 to TRBJ2-3; D possibly matches TRBD1 or TRBD2 (6 bases each). The V end was cut by 1 base, the J end by 5 bases, with 16 bases between. Germline CDR1 is LGHDT and CDR2 is YNNKEL (reference sequence). CDR3 length equals 16 residues. CDR3 coding DNA: TGTGCCAGCAGCCAAGTTTCGGGGGCGCGGGGAGATACGCAGTATTTT. Protein sequence: CASSQVSGARGDTQYF.

The chain combines TRBV11-2 with TRBJ2-7; 7 positions match TRBD2. The V segment lost 0 bases and the J segment 2 bases; nucleotides outside the gene matches: 4. Germline values: CDR1 SGHAT, CDR2 FQNNGV. This CDR3 comprises 15 residues. CDR3 in amino acids: CASSLDTGGAYEQYF. CDR3 DNA: TGTGCCAGCAGCTTAGATACGGGAGGTGCCTACGAGCAGTACTTC.

The gene calls are TRBV7-9 and TRBJ2-5, with D possibly called TRBD1 or TRBD2 (7 bases each). This CDR3 is built from 15 residues. The germline V gene encodes CDR1 SEHNR and CDR2 FQNEAQ (reference sequence). V shed 2 bases and J shed 7 bases, with 17 bases lying between them. The CDR3 here is CASSLSNRGGVTQYF. The CDR3 nucleotides read TGTGCCAGCAGCTTATCGAACAGGGGAGGGGTGACCCAGTACTTC.

This clonotype was detected ten times or more. The rearrangement joins TRBV7-6 to TRBJ2-1, with TRBD2 matching over 15 bases. J was trimmed by 10 bases and V by 5 bases; bases with no gene match: 6. The CDR3 totals 15 residues. Germline assignment: CDR1 SGHVS and CDR2 FNYEAQ. CDR3 DNA: TGTGCCAGCAGCGCCGGACTAGCGGGAGGGCGGGAGCAGTTCTTC. Amino acid sequence: CASSAGLAGGREQFF.

This clonotype was seen repeatedly, ten times or more. The chain couples TRBV19 to TRBJ2-3; D is perhaps TRBD1 (6 bases). The CDR3 is made up of 16 amino acids. The V gene lost 4 bases and the J gene lost 3 bases, with 17 bases spanning the gap. The germline V gene has CDR1 LNHDA and CDR2 SQIVND (reference sequence). The CDR3 DNA sequence: TGTGCCAGTAGTAACAGGGCGCGTCGGACTACAGATACGCAGTATTTT. As protein: CASSNRARRTTDTQYF.

This clonotype was counted many times. The J gene is TRBJ2-2, the V gene TRBV9, with TRBD1 matching over 9 bases. The V gene end was trimmed by 1 base and the J gene end by 6 bases; junction bases not matched to a gene: 4. The V gene's germline CDR1 is SGDLS and CDR2 YYNGEE. The CDR3 has 15 residues. The CDR3 loop is CASSVKTGGSGELFF. The CDR3 DNA sequence: TGTGCCAGCAGCGTAAAGACAGGGGGATCCGGGGAGCTGTTTTTT.

This clonotype was observed many times. The CDR3 is CATSESQGVRYTGELFF. As DNA, the CDR3 is TGTGCCACCAGTGAGTCCCAGGGGGTTAGGTACACCGGGGAGCTGTTTTTT. The gene calls are TRBV24-1 and TRBJ2-2, with TRBD1 identical over 7 bases. The CDR3 sequence is 17 residues long. Germline V gives CDR1 KGHDR, CDR2 SFDVKD. The ends lost 4 bases at V and 3 bases at J; junction bases unmatched: 10.

Worth noting for this clonotype: A much larger clone differs by one base, so this may be a read error. The chain has TRBV24-1 and TRBJ2-3, with D tentatively TRBD1 (6 bases). The J call may be in error: the DNA end matches TRBJ1-5 better. The CDR3 sequence is 12 residues long. Germline V gives CDR1 KGHDR, CDR2 SFDVKD. CDR3 region: CATSGAGDTQHF. CDR3 nucleotide sequence: TGTGCCACCAGTGGGGCAGGGGATACGCAGCATTTT.

The V call is TRBV6-6, the J call TRBJ1-2; possibly TRBD1 for D (5 bases). The CDR3 runs to 14 residues. Germline loops: CDR1 MNHNY, CDR2 SVGAGI (reference sequence). Trimming took off 0 bases at V and 6 bases at J, with 11 bases between the two ends. The CDR3 DNA sequence: TGTGCCAGCAGTTACTCGCCGCAGGGTGATGGCTACACCTTC. Encoded protein: CASSYSPQGDGYTF.

This clonotype was seen more than once but under ten times. The junction and the germline gene differ at one end; a read error may be behind it. The gene calls are TRBV28 and TRBJ1-2; the D is unclear. CDR1 is MDHEN and CDR2 is SYDVKM in the germline V gene. The length of the CDR3 is 13 residues. Here the CDR3 DNA reads TGTGTCAGCAGTGATGCAATGACCTATGGCTACACCTTC. Translation: CVSSDAMTYGYTF.

The rearrangement links TRBV28 to TRBJ2-1; D unclear. The germline V gene has CDR1 MDHEN and CDR2 SYDVKM. V lost 4 bases to trimming and J lost 2 bases, with 15 bases between them. The CDR3 spans 16 residues. Here the CDR3 DNA reads TGTGCCAGCAGTTCCGTGCGGCTTAGCCCCTACAATGAGCAGTTCTTC. Amino acids: CASSSVRLSPYNEQFF.

This chain links TRBV11-3 with TRBJ1-3; TRBD1 matches at 8 bases. The trim removed 5 bases at V and 0 bases at J, leaving 6 bases unmatched. The CDR3 has 16 residues. Germline CDR1 and CDR2: SGHNT and YENEEA. The CDR3 nucleotides read TGTGCCAGCAGCCGGGGACAGGCGAACTCTGGAAACACCATATATTTT. Amino acids: CASSRGQANSGNTIYF.

The chain uses TRBV6-5 and TRBJ2-1, with 8 bases identical to TRBD2. Germline lookup yields CDR1 MNHEY and CDR2 SVGAGI. This CDR3 is 14 amino acids long. V lost 6 bases and J lost 6; bases outside the gene matches: 7. The CDR3 region is CASSVTSGVNEQFF. CDR3 nucleotides: TGTGCCAGCAGCGTTACTAGCGGAGTCAATGAGCAGTTCTTC.

This clonotype was seen only a few times. This rearrangement joins TRBV19 to TRBJ2-7; tentative D call: TRBD2 (6 bases). CDR3 length: 14 residues. Per the germline V gene, CDR1 is LNHDA and CDR2 is SQIVND (reference sequence). V lost 2 bases and J 5 bases, leaving 13 bases between the germline ends. CDR3 bases: TGTGCCAGTAGTATAAGTTCTCGCGGGGACGAGCAGTACTTC. This translates into CASSISSRGDEQYF.

This clonotype was counted a few times. The V and J genes are TRBV10-1 and TRBJ2-2, with no clear D. V lost 4 bases, J lost 4 bases, and 10 bases lay in between. The CDR3 contains 14 residues. Per the germline V gene, CDR1 is WNHNN and CDR2 is SYGVQD (reference sequence). The chain's CDR3 is CASSVAGGTGELFF. In DNA, the CDR3 is TGCGCCAGCAGTGTTGCAGGCGGCACCGGGGAGCTGTTTTTT.

This clonotype came up many times. The rearrangement uses TRBV5-1 and TRBJ2-2; tentative D call: TRBD1 (5 bases). Per germline, CDR1 SGHRS and CDR2 YFSETQ. Trimming removed 3 bases from V and 4 bases from J, with 19 bases in between. The CDR3 is 17 residues long. CDR3 nucleotides: TGCGCCAGCAGCTATGGTGGGCTGGGGCCGGGCACCGGGGAGCTGTTTTTT. This encodes CASSYGGLGPGTGELFF.

This clonotype was counted at least ten times. The gene calls are TRBV9 and TRBJ2-6; the D gene is possibly TRBD1 (6 bases). CDR1 is SGDLS and CDR2 is YYNGEE in the germline V gene. The CDR3 sequence is 17 residues long. Trimming stripped 0 bases from V and 0 bases from J, with 10 bases between. The CDR3, as DNA: TGTGCCAGCAGCGTAGAACAGGGACCCTCTGGGGCCAACGTCCTGACTTTC. It encodes CASSVEQGPSGANVLTF.

This clonotype was seen repeatedly, ten times or more. The chain uses TRBV11-2 and TRBJ1-2; TRBD1 aligns across 10 bases. The trim removed 4 bases at V and 2 bases at J, leaving 7 bases unmatched. This CDR3 has 16 residues. Germline values: CDR1 SGHAT, CDR2 FQNNGV. The CDR3 region has the DNA TGTGCCAGCAGCTCCACTCCGGGACAGGGGAACTATGGCTACACCTTC. Protein sequence: CASSSTPGQGNYGYTF.

In its sample, this clonotype was seen many times. This chain uses TRBV5-1 with TRBJ2-4; 7 bases line up with TRBD2. The CDR3 contains 14 residues. CDR1 and CDR2 from the germline V gene are SGHRS and YFSETQ. V was pared by 4 bases and J by 0 bases, with 1 base of the junction left unmatched. CDR3 protein: CASSPSGAKNIQYF. CDR3 DNA sequence: TGCGCCAGCAGCCCTAGCGGAGCCAAAAACATTCAGTACTTC.

This clonotype was detected only a few times. The chain is built from TRBV12-3 or TRBV12-4 and TRBJ2-3; D possibly matches TRBD1 or TRBD2 (7 bases each). V was cut by 6 bases and J by 0 bases, with 13 bases left in between. The CDR3 has 15 residues. The CDR3: CASRQGGTSTDTQYF. As DNA, the CDR3 is TGTGCCAGCAGGCAGGGGGGGACTAGCACAGATACGCAGTATTTT.